This TCR beta chain stems from a study of CD8+CD57+ T cells in acquired aplastic anemia. For the study at large: Sorting CD4+ and CD8+ cells gave DNA averaging approximately 3 ug. Findings and limits, study-wide: Between patients and controls, CD8+ Simpson's diversity did not vary significantly. A set of around 30 CD8+ CDR3 sequences was shared between patients and controls, and these sequences appeared highly expressed in patients.

The V gene's germline CDR1 is SGHVS and CDR2 FNYEAQ. Trimming removed 5 bases from V and 5 bases from J, with 7 bases in between. This CDR3 comprises 11 residues. The template for TCR beta VDJ and CDR3 sequence profiling was genomic DNA. TCRdb reprocessed the reads with MiXCR, giving one entry per CDR3 protein. The sample gives around 170,000 distinct CDR3 sequences, about 45% of which show up once; around 3.2% is in the top ten. Whoever was chosen for sequencing had shown CD8+CD57+ cell expansion by flow cytometry. The patients all had a severe acquired aplastic anemia diagnosis. A note on this clonotype: Antigen specificity is unknown. It may be a read error: a sequence one base away is much more abundant.

Material: sorted CD4+, CD8+, or CD8+CD57+ T cells (not recorded which) from PBMCs. The origin of this receptor is a human donor with aplastic anemia. The V gene is TRBV7-6, the J gene TRBJ2-7, with D tentatively TRBD2 (5 bases). The CDR3 loop reads CASSRGNEQYF. The CDR3 DNA is TGTGCCAGCAGCCGAGGGAACGAGCAGTACTTC.